A selection of T cell receptor beta chains follows, all from one sample in a study of blood T cell repertoires in COVID-19. Profiling relied on immunoSEQ multiplex PCR, and the TCRdb table lists in-frame clones only, not all of them. This sample has around 300,000 clones, with 88% found just once. What was sequenced was peripheral blood. These receptors all stem from a woman aged 25-40 years with COVID-19, enrolled during active disease. Both conserved end residues are part of each CDR3. Fields, in order: D gene, V gene, CDR3 length, J gene, clone size, CDR3 protein, CDR3 DNA. The D gene is left open where the match is weak. A clone size is listed for some rows: how often the clone was seen (once, few, many), or a class if it is expanded.

TRBD1	TRBV28	18	TRBJ1-4	-	CASRIRDRGLATNEKLFF	TGTGCCAGCAGGATCCGGGACAGGGGGCTCGCAACTAATGAAAAACTGTTTTTT
TRBD1	TRBV2	16	TRBJ2-2	-	CASSETRGHRTGELFF	TGTGCCAGCAGTGAGACAAGGGGGCATAGGACCGGGGAGCTGTTTTTT
-	TRBV9	13	TRBJ2-7	-	CASSVAGSGEQYF	TGTGCCAGCAGCGTAGCGGGGTCCGGCGAGCAGTACTTC
-	TRBV27	12	TRBJ2-7	-	CASMSGAREQYF	TGTGCCAGCATGTCAGGGGCGAGGGAGCAGTACTTC
-	TRBV5-4	16	TRBJ2-3	-	CASSLMRSHGSDTQYF	TGTGCCAGCAGCTTGATGCGCTCTCATGGGAGCGATACGCAGTATTTT
-	TRBV5-1	16	TRBJ2-5	many	CASSLDVGGDQETQYF	TGCGCCAGCAGCTTGGACGTGGGGGGAGACCAAGAGACCCAGTACTTC
-	TRBV7-9	15	TRBJ1-3	-	CASSLGSGYGNTIYF	TGTGCCAGCAGCTTAGGTTCGGGGTATGGAAACACCATATATTTT
-	TRBV28	15	TRBJ1-5	-	CASSLVGQGNQPQHF	TGTGCCAGCAGTTTGGTAGGCCAGGGCAATCAGCCCCAGCATTTT
-	TRBV3-1/TRBV3-2	17	TRBJ2-1	few	CASSQGLAGSSYNEQFF	TGTGCCAGCAGCCAAGGATTGGCGGGGAGCTCCTACAATGAGCAGTTCTTC
-	TRBV27	14	TRBJ1-1	once	CASSLNSGNTEAFF	TGTGCCAGCAGTTTAAACTCGGGGAACACTGAAGCTTTCTTT
-	TRBV6-4	13	TRBJ1-5	many	CASSDTDQGPQHF	TGTGCCAGCAGTGACACCGACCAGGGGCCCCAGCATTTT
-	TRBV12-5	16	TRBJ2-3	-	CASGRGRQLHADTQYF	TGTGCTAGTGGCCGGGGGAGGCAGCTCCACGCAGATACGCAGTATTTT
-	TRBV9	13	TRBJ1-2	once	CASSVGGPYGYTF	TGTGCCAGCAGCGTAGGGGGCCCCTATGGCTACACCTTC
-	TRBV7-9	13	TRBJ2-6	-	CASVLSGANVLTF	TGTGCTTCCGTACTTTCTGGGGCCAACGTCCTGACTTTC
TRBD1	TRBV19	17	TRBJ1-5	-	CASRTGGSKFGNQPQHF	TGTGCCAGTAGGACAGGGGGTAGTAAGTTTGGCAATCAGCCCCAGCATTTT
-	TRBV4-1	16	TRBJ2-6	-	CASSQPGGSGANVLTF	TGCGCCAGCAGCCAACCAGGGGGGTCTGGGGCCAACGTCCTGACTTTC
-	TRBV6-6	14	TRBJ2-3	-	CASSYPQGADTQYF	TGTGCCAGCAGTTACCCCCAGGGCGCAGATACGCAGTATTTT
TRBD2	TRBV28	17	TRBJ2-2	-	CASTLSGLAGGTGELFF	TGTGCCAGCACCCTAAGCGGACTAGCGGGGGGCACCGGGGAGCTGTTTTTT
-	TRBV6-5	14	TRBJ2-2	-	CASSYDRNTGELFF	TGTGCCAGCAGTTACGACAGGAACACCGGGGAGCTGTTTTTT
-	TRBV7-9	12	TRBJ2-3	-	CASRGPIDTQYF	TGTGCCAGCCGAGGTCCGATAGATACGCAGTATTTT
-	TRBV4-1	15	TRBJ1-5	-	CASSQAQGGNQPQHF	TGCGCCAGCAGCCAAGCCCAGGGCGGCAATCAGCCCCAGCATTTT
-	TRBV12-5	12	TRBJ1-1	few	CASGLSAGRAFF	TGTGCTAGTGGTTTGTCCGCGGGACGAGCTTTCTTT
-	TRBV6-6	16	TRBJ1-1	-	CASSYRTVGVNTEAFF	TGTGCCAGCAGTTATCGGACAGTGGGGGTGAACACTGAAGCTTTCTTT
-	TRBV21-1	13	TRBJ1-1	-	CALHGQADTEAFF	TGTGCCCTACACGGACAGGCGGACACTGAAGCTTTCTTT
TRBD2	TRBV4-1	18	TRBJ2-3	-	CASSRDREVAGGTDTQYF	TGCGCCAGCAGCCGGGACCGTGAGGTAGCGGGGGGCACAGATACGCAGTATTTT
TRBD1	TRBV19	16	TRBJ1-1	-	CASSRPGGASNTEAFF	TGTGCCAGTAGTCGGCCAGGGGGCGCTTCGAACACTGAAGCTTTCTTT
-	TRBV4-3	17	TRBJ2-2	few	CASSQDMGLTNTGELFF	TGCGCCAGCAGCCAAGATATGGGACTGACTAACACCGGGGAGCTGTTTTTT
-	TRBV28	13	TRBJ1-2	-	CASSYDSYYGYTF	TGTGCCAGCAGTTACGACAGCTACTATGGCTACACCTTC
TRBD1	TRBV7-6	15	TRBJ1-5	-	CASSLGTGRGQPQHF	TGTGCCAGCAGCTTAGGGACAGGGCGGGGTCAGCCCCAGCATTTT
TRBD2	TRBV28	15	TRBJ2-5	-	CASSPRTSGKETQYF	TGTGCCAGCAGTCCACGGACTAGCGGGAAAGAGACCCAGTACTTC
-	TRBV2	14	TRBJ2-2	-	CASGQGMNTGELFF	TGTGCCAGCGGTCAGGGGATGAACACCGGGGAGCTGTTTTTT
TRBD1	TRBV10-3	16	TRBJ2-6	once	CATLGQGAEGANVLTF	TGTGCCACCCTGGGACAGGGGGCGGAAGGGGCCAACGTCCTGACTTTC
TRBD2	TRBV19	15	TRBJ2-2	-	CASSWTSGDTGELFF	TGTGCCAGTTCGTGGACTAGCGGGGACACCGGGGAGCTGTTTTTT
-	TRBV4-1	15	TRBJ2-5	-	CASSQVFREGETQYF	TGCGCCAGCAGCCAAGTTTTCAGGGAAGGCGAGACCCAGTACTTC
-	TRBV19	15	TRBJ1-4	-	CASSIGGQTNEKLFF	TGTGCCAGTAGTATCGGGGGGCAGACTAATGAAAAACTGTTTTTT
-	TRBV28	14	TRBJ2-2	once	CASRSGGNTGELFF	TGTGCCAGCCGTTCCGGGGGGAACACCGGGGAGCTGTTTTTT
-	TRBV30	14	TRBJ2-7	few	CAWGHRGRTYEQYF	TGTGCCTGGGGCCATAGGGGCCGTACCTACGAGCAGTACTTC
-	TRBV6-4	17	TRBJ2-1	-	CASRDPGHPSGMDQQFF	TGTGCCAGCAGGGACCCGGGACACCCGTCTGGCATGGATCAGCAGTTCTTC
-	TRBV4-2	14	TRBJ2-7	-	CASSQDRGPREQYF	TGTGCCAGCAGCCAAGATCGTGGTCCGCGCGAGCAGTACTTC